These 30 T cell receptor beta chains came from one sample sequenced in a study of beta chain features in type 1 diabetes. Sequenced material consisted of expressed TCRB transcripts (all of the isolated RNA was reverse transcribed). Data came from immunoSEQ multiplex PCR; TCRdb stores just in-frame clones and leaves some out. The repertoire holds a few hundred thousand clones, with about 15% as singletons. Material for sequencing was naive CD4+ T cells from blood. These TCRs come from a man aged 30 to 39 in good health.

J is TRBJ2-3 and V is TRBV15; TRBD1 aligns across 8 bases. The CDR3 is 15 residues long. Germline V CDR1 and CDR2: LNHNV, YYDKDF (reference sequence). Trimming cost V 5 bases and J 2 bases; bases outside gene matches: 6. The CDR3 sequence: CATSQGQVDTDTQYF. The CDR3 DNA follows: TGTGCCACCAGCCAGGGACAGGTGGACACAGATACGCAGTATTTT.

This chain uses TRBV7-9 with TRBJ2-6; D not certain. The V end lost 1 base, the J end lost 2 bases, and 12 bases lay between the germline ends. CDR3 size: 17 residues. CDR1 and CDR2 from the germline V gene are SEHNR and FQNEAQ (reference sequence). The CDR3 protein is CASSLVTPSPGANVLTF. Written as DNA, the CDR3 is TGTGCCAGCAGCTTAGTAACCCCCAGCCCTGGGGCCAACGTCCTGACTTTC.

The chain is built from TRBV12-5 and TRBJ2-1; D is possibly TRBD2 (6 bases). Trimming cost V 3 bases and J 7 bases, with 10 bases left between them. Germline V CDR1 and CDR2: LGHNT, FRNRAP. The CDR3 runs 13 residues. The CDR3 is CASGFRGGNEQFF. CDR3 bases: TGTGCTAGTGGTTTTCGGGGAGGAAATGAGCAGTTCTTC.

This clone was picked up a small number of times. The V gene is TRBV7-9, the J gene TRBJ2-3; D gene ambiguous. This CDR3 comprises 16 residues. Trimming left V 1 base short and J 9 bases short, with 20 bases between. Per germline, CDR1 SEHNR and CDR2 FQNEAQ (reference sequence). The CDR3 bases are TGTGCCAGCAGCTTAGGCGGCCTCTGGCCTCTCACGACGCAGTATTTT. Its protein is CASSLGGLWPLTTQYF.

In DNA form, the CDR3 reads TGTGCCAGCAGCTTAGAAGGCCTCTCCTACGAGCAGTACTTC. This encodes CASSLEGLSYEQYF. The rearrangement links TRBV7-2 to TRBJ2-7, with D unresolved. V dropped 1 base and J dropped 0 bases, with 7 bases sitting between them. This CDR3 spans 14 amino acids. Looked up from germline, CDR1 is SGHTA and CDR2 is FQGNSA. Full variable domain (remainder filled in from reference TRBV7-2 and TRBJ2-7): GAGVSQSPSNKVTEKGKDVELRCDPISGHTALYWYRQSLGQGLEFLIYFQGNSAPDKSGLPSDRFSAERTGGSVSTLTIQRTQQEDSAVYLCASSLEGLSYEQYFGPGTRLTVT.

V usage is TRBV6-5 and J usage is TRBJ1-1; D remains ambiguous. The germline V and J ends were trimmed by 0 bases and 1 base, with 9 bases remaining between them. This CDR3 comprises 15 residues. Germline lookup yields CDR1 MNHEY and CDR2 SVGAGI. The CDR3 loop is CASSYSIAGNTEAFF. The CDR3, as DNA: TGTGCCAGCAGTTACTCGATAGCGGGGAACACTGAAGCTTTCTTT.

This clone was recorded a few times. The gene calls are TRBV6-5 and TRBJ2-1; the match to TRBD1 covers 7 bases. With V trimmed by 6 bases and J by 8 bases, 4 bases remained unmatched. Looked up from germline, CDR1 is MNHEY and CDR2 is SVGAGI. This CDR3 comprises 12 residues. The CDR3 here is CASRRQGYEQFF. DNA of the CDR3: TGTGCCAGCAGGAGACAGGGTTATGAGCAGTTCTTC.

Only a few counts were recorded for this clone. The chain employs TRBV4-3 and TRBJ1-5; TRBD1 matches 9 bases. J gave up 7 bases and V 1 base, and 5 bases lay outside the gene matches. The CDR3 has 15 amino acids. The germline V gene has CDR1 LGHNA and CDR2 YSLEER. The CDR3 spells CASSQGTGVQQPQHF. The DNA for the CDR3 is TGCGCCAGCAGCCAAGGGACAGGGGTCCAACAGCCCCAGCATTTT.

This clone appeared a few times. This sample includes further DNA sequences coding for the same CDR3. The CDR3 sequence is CASSLVLAGGTDTQYF. Here the CDR3 DNA reads TGTGCCAGCAGCTTAGTCCTAGCGGGGGGCACAGATACGCAGTATTTT. The gene calls are TRBV7-2 and TRBJ2-3, with 10 bases lining up with TRBD2. The ends lost 1 base at V and 1 base at J; junction bases unmatched: 2. This CDR3 comprises 16 residues. Looked up from germline, CDR1 is SGHTA and CDR2 is FQGNSA.

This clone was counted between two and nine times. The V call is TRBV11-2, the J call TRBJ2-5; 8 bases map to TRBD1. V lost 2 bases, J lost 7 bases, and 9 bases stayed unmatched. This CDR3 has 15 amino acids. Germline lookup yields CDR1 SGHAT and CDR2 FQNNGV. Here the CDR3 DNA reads TGTGCCAGCAGCTTATGGACAGGGAGAATTGGGACCCAGTACTTC. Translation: CASSLWTGRIGTQYF.

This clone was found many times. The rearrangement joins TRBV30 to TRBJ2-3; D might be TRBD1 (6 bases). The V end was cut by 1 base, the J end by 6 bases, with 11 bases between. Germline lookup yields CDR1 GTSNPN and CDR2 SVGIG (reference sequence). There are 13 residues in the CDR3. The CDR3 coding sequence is TGTGCCTGGAGTGGTGAGGGGGTCGATACGCAGTATTTT. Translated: CAWSGEGVDTQYF.

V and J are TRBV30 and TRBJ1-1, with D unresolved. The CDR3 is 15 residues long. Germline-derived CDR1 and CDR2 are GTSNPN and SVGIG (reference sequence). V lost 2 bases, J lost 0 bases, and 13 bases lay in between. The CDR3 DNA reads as TGTGCCTGGAGTCCCGGAAGACATTTGAACACTGAAGCTTTCTTT. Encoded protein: CAWSPGRHLNTEAFF.

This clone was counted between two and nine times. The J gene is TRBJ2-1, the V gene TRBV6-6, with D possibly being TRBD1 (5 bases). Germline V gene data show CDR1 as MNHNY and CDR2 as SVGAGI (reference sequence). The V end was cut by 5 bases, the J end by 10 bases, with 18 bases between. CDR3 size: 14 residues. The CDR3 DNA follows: TGTGCCAGCAGTACCACTGGGGCCCGGACGGAGCAGTTCTTC. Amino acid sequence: CASSTTGARTEQFF.

The CDR3 bases are TGTGCCAGCAGCCAACGCGGATCCTACGAGCAGTACTTC. Translating gives CASSQRGSYEQYF. V gene TRBV7-2 combines with J gene TRBJ2-7; unclear D gene. The CDR3 totals 13 residues. CDR1 SGHTA and CDR2 FQGNSA come from the germline V gene. Trimming shortened V by 5 bases and J by 1 base, and 9 bases separated the two germline ends.

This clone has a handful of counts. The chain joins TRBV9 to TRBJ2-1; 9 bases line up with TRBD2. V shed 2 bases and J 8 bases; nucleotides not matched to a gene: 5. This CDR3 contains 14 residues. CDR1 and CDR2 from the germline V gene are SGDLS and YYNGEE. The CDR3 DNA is TGTGCCAGCAGCGTCAGCGGGAGGATCGATGAGCAGTTCTTC. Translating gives CASSVSGRIDEQFF.

DNA of the CDR3: TGTGCCAGCTCACCAACTAGCGGGAACCATGAGCAGTTCTTC. Amino acids: CASSPTSGNHEQFF. The V gene is TRBV18, the J gene TRBJ2-1; TRBD2 matches at 10 bases. The V gene end was trimmed by 2 bases and the J gene end by 8 bases; junction bases not matched to a gene: 3. CDR3 length: 14 amino acids. CDR1 is KGHSH and CDR2 is LQKENI in the germline V gene.

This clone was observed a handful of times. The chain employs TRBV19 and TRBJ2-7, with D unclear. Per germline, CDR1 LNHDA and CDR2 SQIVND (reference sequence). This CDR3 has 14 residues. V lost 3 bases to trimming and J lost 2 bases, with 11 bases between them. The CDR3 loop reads CASSIALGPYEQYV. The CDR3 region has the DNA TGTGCCAGTAGTATTGCCTTGGGCCCCTACGAGCAGTACGTC.

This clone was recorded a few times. Here the CDR3 reads CASSLGQKGRETQYF. The CDR3 region has the DNA TGTGCCAGCAGCTTAGGTCAGAAGGGGAGGGAGACCCAGTACTTC. This rearrangement joins TRBV7-2 to TRBJ2-5; D is perhaps TRBD2 (6 bases). This CDR3 is 15 amino acids long. Germline loops: CDR1 SGHTA, CDR2 FQGNSA. Deletions cut 1 base from V and 5 bases from J, with 14 bases between.

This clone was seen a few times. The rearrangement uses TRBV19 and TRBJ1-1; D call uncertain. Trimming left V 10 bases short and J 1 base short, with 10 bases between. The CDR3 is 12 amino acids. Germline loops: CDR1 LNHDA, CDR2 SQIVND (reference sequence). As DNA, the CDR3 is TGTGCCACCGGTGGTCGGAACACTGAAGCTTTCTTT. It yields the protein CATGGRNTEAFF.

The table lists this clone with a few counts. CDR3 loop: CASIRQGGSPLHF. The CDR3 coding sequence is TGTGCCAGCATCCGACAGGGGGGCTCACCCCTCCACTTT. The genes are TRBV28 and TRBJ1-6, with TRBD1 identical over 9 bases. CDR1 MDHEN and CDR2 SYDVKM come from the germline V gene. J lost 10 bases, V lost 7 bases, and 5 bases had no gene match. CDR3 size: 13 residues.

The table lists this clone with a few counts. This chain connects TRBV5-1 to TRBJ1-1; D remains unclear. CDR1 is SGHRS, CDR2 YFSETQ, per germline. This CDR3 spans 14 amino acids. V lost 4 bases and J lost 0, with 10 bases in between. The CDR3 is CASSADGMNTEAFF. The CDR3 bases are TGCGCCAGCAGCGCGGACGGGATGAACACTGAAGCTTTCTTT.

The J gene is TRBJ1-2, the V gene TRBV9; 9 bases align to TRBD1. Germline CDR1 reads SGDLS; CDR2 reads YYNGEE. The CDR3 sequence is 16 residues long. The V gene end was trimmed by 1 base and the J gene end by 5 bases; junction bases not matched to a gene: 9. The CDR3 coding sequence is TGTGCCAGCAGCGTAACAGCCGGGACAGGGAATTATGGCTACACCTTC. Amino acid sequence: CASSVTAGTGNYGYTF.

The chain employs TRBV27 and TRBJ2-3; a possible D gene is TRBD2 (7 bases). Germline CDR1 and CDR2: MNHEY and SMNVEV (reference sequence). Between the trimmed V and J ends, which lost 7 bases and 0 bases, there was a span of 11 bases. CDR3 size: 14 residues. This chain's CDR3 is CASKRGASTDTQYF. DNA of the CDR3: TGTGCCAGCAAACGGGGGGCCAGCACAGATACGCAGTATTTT.

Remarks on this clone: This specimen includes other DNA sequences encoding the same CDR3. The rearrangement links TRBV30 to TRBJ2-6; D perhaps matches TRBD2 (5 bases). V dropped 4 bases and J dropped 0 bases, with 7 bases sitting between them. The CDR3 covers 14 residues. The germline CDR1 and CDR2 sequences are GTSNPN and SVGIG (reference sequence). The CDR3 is CAWNGGSGANVLTF. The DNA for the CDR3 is TGTGCCTGGAATGGAGGCTCTGGGGCCAACGTCCTGACTTTC.

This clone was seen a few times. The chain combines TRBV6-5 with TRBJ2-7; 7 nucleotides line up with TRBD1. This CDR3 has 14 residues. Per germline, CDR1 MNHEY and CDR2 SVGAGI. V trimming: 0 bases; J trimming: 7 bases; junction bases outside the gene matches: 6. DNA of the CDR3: TGTGCCAGCAGTTACTCGAGGGGGCTAGGGGAGCAGTACGTC. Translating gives CASSYSRGLGEQYV.

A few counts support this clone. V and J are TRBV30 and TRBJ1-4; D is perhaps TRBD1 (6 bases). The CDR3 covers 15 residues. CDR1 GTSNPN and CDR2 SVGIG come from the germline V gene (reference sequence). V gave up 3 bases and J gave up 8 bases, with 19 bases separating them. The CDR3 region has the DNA TGTGCCTGGAGGAAAAGGACAGCCGAAAGGGAAAAACTGTTTTTT. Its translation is CAWRKRTAEREKLFF.

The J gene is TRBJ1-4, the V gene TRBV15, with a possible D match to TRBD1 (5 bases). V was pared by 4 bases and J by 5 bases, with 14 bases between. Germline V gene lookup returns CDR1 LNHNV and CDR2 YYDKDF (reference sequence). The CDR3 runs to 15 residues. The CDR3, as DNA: TGTGCCACCAGCATGTCCGGGACGGCAAATGAAAAACTGTTTTTT. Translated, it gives CATSMSGTANEKLFF.

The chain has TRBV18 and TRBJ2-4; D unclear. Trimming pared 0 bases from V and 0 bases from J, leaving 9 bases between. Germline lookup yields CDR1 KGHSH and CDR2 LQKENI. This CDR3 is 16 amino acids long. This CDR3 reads CASSPPSALAKNIQYF. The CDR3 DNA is TGTGCCAGCTCACCACCAAGCGCCCTAGCCAAAAACATTCAGTACTTC. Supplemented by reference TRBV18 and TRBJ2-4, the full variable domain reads NAGVMQNPRHLVRRRGQEARLRCSPMKGHSHVYWYRQLPEEGLKFMVYLQKENIIDESGMPKERFSAEFPKEGPSILRIQQVVRGDSAAYFCASSPPSALAKNIQYFGAGTRLSVL.

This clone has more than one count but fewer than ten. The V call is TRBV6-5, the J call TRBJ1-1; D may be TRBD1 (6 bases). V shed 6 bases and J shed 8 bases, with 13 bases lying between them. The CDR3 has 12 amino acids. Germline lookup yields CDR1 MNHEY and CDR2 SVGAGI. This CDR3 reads CASSRPGTEAFF. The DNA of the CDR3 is TGTGCCAGCAGCCGACCGGGGACAGAAGCTTTCTTT.

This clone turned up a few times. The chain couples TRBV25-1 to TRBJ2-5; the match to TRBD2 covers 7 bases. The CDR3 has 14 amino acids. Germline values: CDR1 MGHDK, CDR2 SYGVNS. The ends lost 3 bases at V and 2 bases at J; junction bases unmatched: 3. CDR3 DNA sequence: TGTGCCAGCAGTGATGTGGGGGGGCAAGAGACCCAGTACTTC. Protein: CASSDVGGQETQYF.